Presented here are 7 T cell receptor beta chains from one specimen sequenced in a study of cytotoxic CD8 clonotypes in ibrutinib-treated CLL. Method: immunoSEQ multiplex PCR; TCRdb's copy keeps in-frame clones and lacks some. This table holds more than 200,000 clones, under 75% found once. The sequences come from PBMCs, collected after 24 months of ibrutinib treatment. These receptors were collected from a human donor with chronic lymphocytic leukemia.

This rearrangement joins TRBV7-3 to TRBJ2-3; the D is unclear. The CDR3 totals 13 residues. V was clipped by 7 bases and J by 0 bases, with 8 bases between them. Germline V gene sequence: CDR1 SGHTA, CDR2 FQGTGA. DNA of the CDR3: TGTGCCAGCACTAACACTAGCACAGATACGCAGTATTTT. Translated: CASTNTSTDTQYF.

The chain has TRBV30 and TRBJ2-7; unclear D gene. The CDR3 spans 11 residues. Trimming left V 2 bases short and J 2 bases short, with 4 bases between. Germline CDR1 reads GTSNPN; CDR2 reads SVGIG (reference sequence). CDR3 bases: TGTGCCTGGAGTAACCCCTACGAGCAGTACTTC. Residues: CAWSNPYEQYF.

The chain employs TRBV29-1 and TRBJ1-1, with TRBD1 matching 8 bases. CDR1 is SQVTM, CDR2 ANQGSEA, per germline. Trimming cost V 6 bases and J 5 bases; bases outside gene matches: 11. CDR3 length: 14 amino acids. CDR3 region: CSVEAGRGRTEAFF. CDR3 sequence (DNA): TGCAGCGTCGAGGCGGGCAGGGGGCGTACTGAAGCTTTCTTT.

The chain couples TRBV15 to TRBJ2-1; TRBD2 agrees at 7 bases. Germline CDR1 and CDR2: LNHNV and YYDKDF (reference sequence). This CDR3 has 16 amino acids. The trim removed 0 bases at V and 5 bases at J, leaving 7 bases unmatched. The CDR3 region has the DNA TGTGCCACCAGCAGAGAGGCAGGACTAGGGAACAATGAGCAGTTCTTC. This gives the protein CATSREAGLGNNEQFF. The variable domain in full, with the rest retrieved from reference TRBV15 and TRBJ2-1, is DAMVIQNPRYQVTQFGKPVTLSCSQTLNHNVMYWYQQKSSQAPKLLFHYYDKDFNNEADTPDNFQSRRPNTSFCFLDIRSPGLGDTAMYLCATSREAGLGNNEQFFGPGTRLTVL.

This sequence joins TRBV9 and TRBJ2-7, with 7 bases lining up with TRBD1. The CDR3 contains 14 residues. Losses at the gene ends were 4 bases for V and 5 bases for J; bases not matched to a gene: 9. Germline V gene lookup returns CDR1 SGDLS and CDR2 YYNGEE. CDR3 sequence: CASSLRAGGNEQYF. DNA of the CDR3: TGTGCCAGCAGCCTTAGGGCAGGGGGAAACGAGCAGTACTTC.

The chain joins TRBV5-1 to TRBJ1-1, with no clear D. The V gene lost 4 bases and the J gene lost 4 bases, with 14 bases spanning the gap. The CDR3 length is 14 residues. Germline V lookup: CDR1 SGHRS, CDR2 YFSETQ. CDR3 sequence (DNA): TGCGCCAGCAGCCCGACCGCGGGGAGCACTGAAGCTTTCTTT. Protein product: CASSPTAGSTEAFF. Full variable domain (missing parts from reference TRBV5-1 and TRBJ1-1): KAGVTQTPRYLIKTRGQQVTLSCSPISGHRSVSWYQQTPGQGLQFLFEYFSETQRNKGNFPGRFSGRQFSNSRSEMNVSTLELGDSALYLCASSPTAGSTEAFFGQGTRLTVV.

The count of this clone is one. The V and J genes are TRBV7-9 and TRBJ1-2, with D unclear. There are 12 residues in the CDR3. Deletions cut 1 base from V and 8 bases from J, with 8 bases between. Germline lookup yields CDR1 SEHNR and CDR2 FQNEAQ (reference sequence). The DNA of the CDR3 is TGTGCCAGCAGCTTAGATGACCGGGGCTACACCTTC. Protein: CASSLDDRGYTF. The full variable domain, its missing parts supplied by reference TRBV7-9 and TRBJ1-2, is DTGVSQNPRHKITKRGQNVTFRCDPISEHNRLYWYRQTLGQGPEFLTYFQNEAQLEKSRLLSDRFSAERPKGSFSTLEIQRTEQGDSAMYLCASSLDDRGYTFGSGTRLTVV.